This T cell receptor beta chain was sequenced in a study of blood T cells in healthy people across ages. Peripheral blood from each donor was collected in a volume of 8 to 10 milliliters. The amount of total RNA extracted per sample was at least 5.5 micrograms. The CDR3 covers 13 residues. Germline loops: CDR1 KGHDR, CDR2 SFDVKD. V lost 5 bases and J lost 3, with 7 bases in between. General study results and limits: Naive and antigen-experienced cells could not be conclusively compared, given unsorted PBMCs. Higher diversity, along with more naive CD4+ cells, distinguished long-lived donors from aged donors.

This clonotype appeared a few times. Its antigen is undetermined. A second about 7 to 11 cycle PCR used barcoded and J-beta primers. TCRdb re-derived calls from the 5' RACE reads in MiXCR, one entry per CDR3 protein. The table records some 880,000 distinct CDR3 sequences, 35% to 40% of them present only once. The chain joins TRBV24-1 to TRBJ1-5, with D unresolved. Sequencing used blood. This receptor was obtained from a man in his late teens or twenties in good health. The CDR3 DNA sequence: TGTGCCACCAGTGCGGCTTACAATCAGCCCCAGCATTTT. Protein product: CATSAAYNQPQHF.